This T cell receptor beta chain was documented in a study of blood T cell repertoires in COVID-19. About the study: T cells, B-cell-depleted T cells, or PBMCs supplied cDNA or gDNA.

There are many counts of this clone. Generated by immunoSEQ multiplex PCR, the TCRdb table keeps only in-frame clones and is missing some. The sample records about 200,000 clones, 75% to 85% being singletons. The CDR3 has 13 amino acids. The sequenced material came from peripheral blood. The J gene is TRBJ1-4, the V gene TRBV12-2. TRBV12-2 constitutes a pseudogene. This receptor was identified in a woman between 40 and 50 years old with COVID-19, enrolled during active disease. CDR3 region: CASRLTSDEKLFF. CDR3 nucleotide sequence: TGTGCAAGTCGCTTAACCTCGGATGAAAAACTGTTTTTT.